This paragraph reports one T cell receptor (beta chain). Its antigen remains undetermined. No much larger clonotype is one base removed from it; base qualities were not supplied. TCR CDR3 regions were amplified from genomic DNA by multiplex PCR using the deep immunoSEQ assay. Genomic DNA extracted from each cell subset was distributed evenly over all wells of several immunoSEQ 96-well plates, and each plate served as one replicate. Each replicate PCR for sorted subsets received 200 ng genomic DNA, equal to roughly 33,000 T cell genomes. The purified libraries were quantified using a Qubit 3.0 fluorometer, sized with a Bioanalyzer 2100, and then quantified again using the KAPA Library Quantification kit. Every immunoSEQ 96-well plate was sequenced on a separate single-read 150-cycle Illumina NextSeq 550 flow cell. Per the original workflow: The immunoSEQ output contained only junctional sequences without quality scores, so filtering could not match that applied to full-length reads. To assign V/J genes and CDR3, sequences were annotated using PyIR, a Python wrapper for IgBLAST v1.9, with IMGT germline references. Reads with weak V/J assignments (E-value above 1e-6), missing CDR3, stop codons, out-of-frame junctions, or ambiguous translated residues were removed. V3J clonotypes were defined as sequences sharing an identical inferred V gene, J gene, and CDR3 amino acid sequence. The percentage overlap between two repertoires was calculated by dividing the number of shared unique clonotypes by the size of the smaller repertoire. Richness of each repertoire was evaluated using RTK rarefaction, the Chao1 estimator, and Recon v2.1 estimates of unobserved clonotypes. Generation probabilities for all TCRbeta clonotypes obtained by the gDNA method from a handful of donors were computed using OLGA. The table was pulled from immuneACCESS by TCRdb, which kept in-frame rearrangements only. Such tables lose some clones; where checked, under half of the loss comes from unresolved V genes, and the rest has no known cause. V and J calls and clone size are those listed in that table; D and trimming were worked out from the DNA. The sample table shows some 200,000 clones, and 50% to 80% are seen once. The ten largest clones take up roughly 10% of the sample.

Healthy HIV-negative adults with no recently reported acute infections or vaccinations were included as donors. All donors were Caucasian adults living in Nashville, Tennessee, USA. CD4+ T cells were enriched by magnetic negative selection; naive cells were then positively selected on CD45RA, and the negative fraction formed the memory subset. Blood was collected by leukapheresis, and PBMCs were isolated by Ficoll-Histopaque density gradient centrifugation and then cryopreserved in liquid nitrogen vapor phase. Purity and quantity of every magnetically sorted T cell population were checked by analytical flow cytometry. Each sorted fraction had its genomic DNA isolated and then quantified by UV absorbance on a Nanodrop 2000c. The germline V gene provides CDR1 MNHEY and CDR2 SVGAGI. Spanning cysteine to phenylalanine, the CDR3 consists of 14 amino acids. Only CDR3 DNA remains: 42 bases, in frame from the first base. The V and J ends are trimmed by 6 bases and 1 base, leaving 12 bases between them.

This sample is part of a study of shared clonotypes between healthy human individuals (dated by TCRdb to about 2020). With respect to the entire study: Three men and a couple of women, aged 18 to 49 years, made up the cohort. To estimate repertoire size and how much clonotypes are shared between individuals, the study performed deep sequencing of blood TCR repertoires from five healthy adults. For each donor, CD4 naive and CD4 memory were each run on three plates, CD8 naive on two plates, and CD8 memory on one plate. Between about 0.85 and 10 billion PBMCs per donor were obtained by leukapheresis. Libraries were prepared and TCR repertoires were sequenced by different laboratories using diverse techniques, in order to increase sequencing depth and limit assay-specific biases. On the study overall, not on this receptor specifically: Across a few donors, about 4.5% of naive CD4, approximately 3.5% of naive CD8, around 2.1% of memory CD4, and approximately 0.4% of memory CD8 clonotypes were shared. Pairwise subsampling led to the expectation that sequencing depth would affect the degree of clonotype sharing among donors. Compared with non-shared clonotypes, clonotypes shared by all four sorted-subset donors had higher generation probabilities. Rarefaction of sorted-subset datasets indicated incomplete sequencing despite the large sequencing depth. Only blood was sampled, and tissue TCR repertoires likely differ from those in blood. Naive subsets generally had larger estimated clonotype richness than memory subsets did. Because the study included a small number of donors, the genetic and exposure-history diversity represented was limited.

The sample consisted of memory CD4+ T cells sorted from blood. The cell subset or site tag for this specimen amounts to: CD45RA-negative fraction. The receptor's source is a man aged 25 to 40 in good health. The sequence joins TRBV6-5 to TRBJ2-5; 6 matching bases give a weak D call of TRBD2. This receptor carries the CDR3 CASRPSSAQETQYF. Here is the DNA: TGTGCCAGCAGACCTTCTAGCGCCCAAGAGACCCAGTACTTC.